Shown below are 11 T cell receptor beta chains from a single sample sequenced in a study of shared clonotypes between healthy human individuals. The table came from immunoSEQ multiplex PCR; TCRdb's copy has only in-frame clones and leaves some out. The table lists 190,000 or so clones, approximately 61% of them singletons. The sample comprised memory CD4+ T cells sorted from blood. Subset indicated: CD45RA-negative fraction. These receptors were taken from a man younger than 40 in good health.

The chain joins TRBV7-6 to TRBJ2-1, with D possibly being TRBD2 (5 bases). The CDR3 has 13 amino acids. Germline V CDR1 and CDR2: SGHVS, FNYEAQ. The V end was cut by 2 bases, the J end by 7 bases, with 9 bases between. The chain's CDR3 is CASSLYRGNEQFF. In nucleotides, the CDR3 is TGTGCCAGCAGCTTATACCGGGGAAATGAGCAGTTCTTC.

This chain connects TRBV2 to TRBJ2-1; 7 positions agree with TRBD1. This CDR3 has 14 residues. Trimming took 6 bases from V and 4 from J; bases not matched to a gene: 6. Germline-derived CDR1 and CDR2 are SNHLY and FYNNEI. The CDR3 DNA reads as TGTGCCAGCAGGGTACCGGACAGGTACAATGAGCAGTTCTTC. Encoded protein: CASRVPDRYNEQFF.

CDR3: CASSPRTGVTGELFF. The CDR3 DNA sequence: TGTGCCAGCTCACCTCGGACAGGGGTAACCGGGGAGCTGTTTTTT. The chain has TRBV18 and TRBJ2-2; 9 bases are a match to TRBD1. Germline values: CDR1 KGHSH, CDR2 LQKENI. The length of the CDR3 is 15 residues. Losses at the gene ends were 3 bases for V and 5 bases for J; bases not matched to a gene: 4.

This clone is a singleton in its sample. The CDR3 coding sequence is TGTGCCAGCAGTTACCGGGCCTGGTACTTACAAGAGACCCAGTACTTC. It yields the protein CASSYRAWYLQETQYF. V and J are TRBV28 and TRBJ2-5; D ambiguous. Between the trimmed V and J ends, which lost 4 bases and 2 bases, there was a span of 17 bases. The germline gives CDR1 MDHEN, CDR2 SYDVKM. This CDR3 spans 16 amino acids.

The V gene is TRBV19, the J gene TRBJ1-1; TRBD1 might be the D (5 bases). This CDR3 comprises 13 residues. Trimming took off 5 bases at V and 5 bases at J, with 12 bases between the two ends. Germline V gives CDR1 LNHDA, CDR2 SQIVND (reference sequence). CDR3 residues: CASSPDGGTEAFF. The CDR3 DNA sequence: TGTGCCAGTAGTCCCGATGGGGGGACTGAAGCTTTCTTT.

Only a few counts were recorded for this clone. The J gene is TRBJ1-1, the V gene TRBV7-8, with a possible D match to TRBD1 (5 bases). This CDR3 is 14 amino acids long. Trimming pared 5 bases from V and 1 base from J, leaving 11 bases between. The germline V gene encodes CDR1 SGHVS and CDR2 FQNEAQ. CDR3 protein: CASSPRGRNTEAFF. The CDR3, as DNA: TGTGCCAGCAGCCCTAGGGGTCGGAACACTGAAGCTTTCTTT.

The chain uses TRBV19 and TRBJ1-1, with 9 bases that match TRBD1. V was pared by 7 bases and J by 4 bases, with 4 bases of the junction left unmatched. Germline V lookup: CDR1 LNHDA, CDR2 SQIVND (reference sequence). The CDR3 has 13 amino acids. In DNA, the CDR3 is TGTGCCAGTATTTGGACAGGGGCCACTGAAGCTTTCTTT. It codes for CASIWTGATEAFF.

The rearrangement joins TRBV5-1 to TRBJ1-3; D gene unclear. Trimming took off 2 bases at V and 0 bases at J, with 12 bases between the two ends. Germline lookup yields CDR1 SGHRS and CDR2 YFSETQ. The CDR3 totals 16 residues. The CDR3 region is CASSLDGSRSGNTIYF. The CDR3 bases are TGCGCCAGCAGCTTAGACGGATCCCGCTCTGGAAACACCATATATTTT.

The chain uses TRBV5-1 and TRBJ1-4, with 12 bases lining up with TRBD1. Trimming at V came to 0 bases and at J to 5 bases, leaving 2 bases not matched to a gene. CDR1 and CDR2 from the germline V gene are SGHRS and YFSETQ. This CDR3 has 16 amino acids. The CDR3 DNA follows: TGCGCCAGCAGCTTGGCCGGGACAGGGGGCAATGAAAAACTGTTTTTT. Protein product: CASSLAGTGGNEKLFF.

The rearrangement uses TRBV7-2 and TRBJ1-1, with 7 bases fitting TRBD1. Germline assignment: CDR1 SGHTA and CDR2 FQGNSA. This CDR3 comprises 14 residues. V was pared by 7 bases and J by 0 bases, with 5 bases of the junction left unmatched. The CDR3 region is CASIIQGLNTEAFF. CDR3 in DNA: TGTGCCAGCATCATACAGGGGTTGAACACTGAAGCTTTCTTT.

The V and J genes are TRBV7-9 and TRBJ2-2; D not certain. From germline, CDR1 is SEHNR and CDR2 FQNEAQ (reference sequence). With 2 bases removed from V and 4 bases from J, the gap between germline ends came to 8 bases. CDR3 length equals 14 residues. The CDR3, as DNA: TGTGCCAGCAGCTTATCAGGTCGCACCGGGGAGCTGTTTTTT. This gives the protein CASSLSGRTGELFF.